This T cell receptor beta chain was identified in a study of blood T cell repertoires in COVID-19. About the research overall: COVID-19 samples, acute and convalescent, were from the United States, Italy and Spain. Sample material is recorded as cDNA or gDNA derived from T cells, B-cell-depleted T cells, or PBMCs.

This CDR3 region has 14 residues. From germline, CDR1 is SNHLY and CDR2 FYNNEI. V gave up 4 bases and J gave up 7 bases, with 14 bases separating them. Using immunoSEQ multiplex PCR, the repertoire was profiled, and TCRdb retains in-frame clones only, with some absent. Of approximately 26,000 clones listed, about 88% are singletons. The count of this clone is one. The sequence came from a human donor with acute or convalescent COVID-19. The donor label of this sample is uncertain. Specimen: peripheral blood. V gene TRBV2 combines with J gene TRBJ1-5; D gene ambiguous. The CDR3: CASSVLTSRQPQHF. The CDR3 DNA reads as TGTGCCAGCAGTGTATTGACAAGCAGGCAGCCCCAGCATTTT. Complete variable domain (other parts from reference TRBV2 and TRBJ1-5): EPEVTQTPSHQVTQMGQEVILRCVPISNHLYFYWYRQILGQKVEFLVSFYNNEISEKSEIFDDQFSVERPDGSNFTLKIRSTKLEDSAMYFCASSVLTSRQPQHFGDGTRLSIL.